What follows are 5 T cell receptor beta chains derived from one specimen sequenced in a study of control samples from healthy donors and cancer patients. Here immunoSEQ multiplex PCR was the method, and the copy in TCRdb shows in-frame clones only, minus some. The table has roughly 200,000 clones, around 94% seen once; the top ten hold 1.5%. Sample: blood. These receptors were taken from a man aged 50-60 years in good health.

This chain connects TRBV19 to TRBJ1-2; D is ambiguous. Trimming shortened V by 6 bases and J by 0 bases, and 8 bases separated the two germline ends. CDR1 is LNHDA, CDR2 SQIVND, per germline (reference sequence). The CDR3 runs to 13 residues. Here the CDR3 DNA reads TGTGCCAGTAGGGACCAATCTAACTATGGCTACACCTTC. Its translation is CASRDQSNYGYTF. Filled out from reference TRBV19 and TRBJ1-2, the complete variable domain reads DGGITQSPKYLFRKEGQNVTLSCEQNLNHDAMYWYRQDPGQGLRLIYYSQIVNDFQKGDIAEGYSVSREKKESFPLTVTSAQKNPTAFYLCASRDQSNYGYTFGSGTRLTVV.

This clone was seen a few times. The V gene is TRBV2, the J gene TRBJ2-3, with D unclear. CDR1 is SNHLY, CDR2 FYNNEI, per germline. The CDR3 covers 10 residues. V was clipped by 8 bases and J by 1 base, with 1 base between them. The CDR3 nucleotides are TGTGCCAGCCGCACAGATACGCAGTATTTT. This codes for CASRTDTQYF.

This clone came up a few times. This chain connects TRBV6-2 or TRBV6-3 to TRBJ2-3; 10 nucleotides agree with TRBD2. Germline V gene lookup returns CDR1 MNHEY and CDR2 SVGEGT. V lost 5 bases and J lost 2; bases outside the gene matches: 1. The CDR3 extends over 14 amino acids. DNA for the CDR3: TGTGCCAGCAGTAGCGGGGGGGCCACAGATACGCAGTATTTT. It yields the protein CASSSGGATDTQYF.

This chain connects TRBV27 to TRBJ2-7; perhaps D is TRBD1 or TRBD2 (6 bases each). The CDR3 loop spans 13 amino acids. Trimming removed 4 bases from V and 6 bases from J, with 13 bases in between. Germline CDR1 reads MNHEY; CDR2 reads SMNVEV (reference sequence). The CDR3 DNA sequence: TGTGCCAGCAGTTGGGACACCGGGGGCGAGCAGTACTTC. It is translated as CASSWDTGGEQYF.

V is TRBV10-3 and J is TRBJ2-1, with a possible D match to TRBD2 (6 bases). This CDR3 contains 16 residues. Trimming cost V 0 bases and J 4 bases, with 13 bases left between them. Germline V gene sequence: CDR1 ENHRY, CDR2 SYGVKD. CDR3: CAISESYGGWYNEQFF. The CDR3 coding sequence is TGTGCCATCAGTGAGTCCTACGGAGGGTGGTACAATGAGCAGTTCTTC.